What follows describes a single T cell receptor beta chain. Its antigen is unknown. Some clones are missing from TCRdb's copy, which holds only in-frame ones; the method was immunoSEQ multiplex PCR. The table includes around 11,000 clones, around 70% detected once. The CDR3 has 13 residues. Trimming took off 6 bases at V and 5 bases at J, with 13 bases between the two ends. Germline lookup yields CDR1 SNHLY and CDR2 FYNNEI. The sample belongs to a study of chemoradiotherapy in HPV16-positive cancers. Study-level information: A couple of HPV16-positive patients' cells yielded candidate HPV-specific clones and common motifs. General study points: Candidate HPV-specific clones and E7-related TCR motifs grew in tumor during treatment. In HPV16-positive patients, HPV-responsive T-cell expansion tracked better recurrence-free survival.

The source is a human donor with HPV-associated anogenital cancer. This chain connects TRBV2 to TRBJ1-1; TRBD1 might be the D (5 bases). Sample collection occurred from a patient who underwent chemoradiotherapy. The CDR3 loop reads CASRRQGWTEAFF. CDR3 sequence (DNA): TGTGCCAGCAGGAGGCAGGGCTGGACTGAAGCTTTCTTT.